A selection of T cell receptor beta chains follows, all from one sample in a study of T cells after posttransplantation cyclophosphamide. The data were produced by immunoSEQ multiplex PCR, yet TCRdb's version contains in-frame clones alone and is incomplete. The data show under 45,000 clones, none appearing only once, with 4% to 5.5% held by the ten largest. The specimen was PBMCs. The receptors shown here come from a woman in her forties or fifties in good health and a related stem cell transplant donor. CDR3s include the opening cysteine and the closing phenylalanine or tryptophan. The order of the fields is J gene, D gene, V gene, clone size, CDR3 protein, CDR3 DNA. A D gene is named only where the DNA matches it firmly. The size field is filled for only some rows; it gives once, few, many or a size class.

>TRBJ2-5|NA|TRBV5-1|NA
CASSPSGPQETQYF
TGCGCCAGCAGCCCGAGCGGGCCTCAAGAGACCCAGTACTTC
>TRBJ2-3|TRBD1|TRBV10-3|many
CAISAHGGQGIFTDTQYF
TGTGCCATCAGTGCCCATGGGGGACAGGGAATATTCACAGATACGCAGTATTTT
>TRBJ1-2|NA|TRBV2|many
CASREPGNNYGYTF
TGTGCCAGCAGAGAGCCGGGTAACAACTATGGCTACACCTTC
>TRBJ2-3|NA|TRBV6-1|many
CASSEARVLGDTQYF
TGTGCCAGCAGTGAGGCCAGGGTATTGGGAGATACGCAGTATTTT
>TRBJ2-7|NA|TRBV19|many
CASSEPGLGTYEQYF
TGTGCCAGTAGTGAACCGGGACTTGGGACCTACGAGCAGTACTTC
>TRBJ2-1|TRBD1|TRBV7-2|many
CASSLADRADNEQFF
TGTGCCAGCAGCTTAGCCGACAGGGCCGACAATGAGCAGTTCTTC
>TRBJ1-1|NA|TRBV10-2|many
CASSLDINGVAFF
TGCGCCAGCAGTCTGGACATAAATGGGGTAGCTTTCTTT
>TRBJ1-1|NA|TRBV6-5|many
CASSSFGITEAFF
TGTGCCAGCAGTTCTTTCGGGATCACTGAAGCTTTCTTT
>TRBJ2-5|NA|TRBV5-1|many
CASSVTTGRETQYF
TGCGCCAGCAGCGTAACAACAGGGAGAGAGACCCAGTACTTC
>TRBJ1-5|TRBD1|TRBV6-6|many
CASSVGTGINQPQHF
TGTGCCAGCAGTGTGGGGACAGGGATAAATCAGCCCCAGCATTTT
>TRBJ1-2|TRBD1|TRBV28|NA
CASSPTLTGVGDYGYTF
TGTGCCAGCAGCCCTACCCTGACAGGGGTGGGAGACTATGGCTACACCTTC
>TRBJ2-7|NA|TRBV5-4|many
CASSLDQVSYEQYF
TGTGCCAGCAGCTTGGATCAGGTGTCCTACGAGCAGTACTTC
>TRBJ1-2|TRBD1|TRBV28|many
CASSERQGQVGYGYTF
TGTGCCAGCAGTGAAAGACAAGGACAGGTGGGGTATGGCTACACCTTC
>TRBJ2-7|TRBD2|TRBV29-1|many
CSVEHRGSGGSYSYEQYF
TGCAGCGTTGAACATCGGGGAAGCGGGGGTTCCTACTCCTACGAGCAGTACTTC
>TRBJ1-1|NA|TRBV5-8|many
CASSFGDRLNTEAFF
TGTGCCAGCAGCTTCGGTGACAGGTTGAACACTGAAGCTTTCTTT
>TRBJ1-1|TRBD1|TRBV7-9|NA
CASSYTRGLGTEALF
TGTGCCAGCAGCTATACTAGGGGGCTGGGGACTGAAGCTCTCTTT
>TRBJ1-1|TRBD1|TRBV6-6|many
CASSYSPVGTAEAFF
TGTGCCAGCAGTTACTCTCCCGTCGGGACAGCTGAAGCTTTCTTT
>TRBJ2-7|NA|TRBV7-3|many
CASRSTGSYEQYF
TGTGCCAGCAGGTCGACAGGATCCTACGAGCAGTACTTC
>TRBJ1-5|NA|TRBV19|many
CASSTDLNQPQHF
TGTGCCAGTAGTACTGACTTAAATCAGCCCCAGCATTTT
>TRBJ1-1|NA|TRBV6-1|many
CASRERENTEAFF
TGTGCCAGCAGGGAACGGGAGAACACTGAAGCTTTCTTT
>TRBJ1-6|NA|TRBV27|many
CASSLKWPYNSPLHF
TGTGCCAGCAGTCTTAAGTGGCCCTATAATTCACCCCTCCACTTT
>TRBJ1-2|NA|TRBV19|many
CASSIGGAWNYGYTF
TGTGCCAGTAGTATCGGTGGGGCCTGGAACTATGGCTACACCTTC
>TRBJ2-3|TRBD2|TRBV19|many
CASSIGSGGTQYF
TGTGCCAGTAGTATAGGAAGCGGGGGAACGCAGTATTTT
>TRBJ1-1|NA|TRBV4-1|many
CASSQDEAPNTEAFF
TGCGCCAGCAGCCAAGATGAAGCGCCTAACACTGAAGCTTTCTTT
>TRBJ2-5|TRBD1|TRBV9|many
CASSVVEGAGETQYF
TGTGCCAGCAGCGTAGTTGAGGGGGCCGGAGAGACCCAGTACTTC
>TRBJ2-3|NA|TRBV7-2|many
CASSLGTSTDTQYF
TGTGCCAGCAGCCTCGGGACTAGCACAGATACGCAGTATTTT
>TRBJ1-5|NA|TRBV5-8|many
CATRGRGSQPQHF
TGTGCCACCAGGGGTAGGGGTAGTCAGCCCCAGCATTTT
>TRBJ1-4|NA|TRBV18|many
CASSPPRDGNNEKLFF
TGTGCCAGCTCACCACCGCGGGACGGAAACAATGAAAAACTGTTTTTT
>TRBJ2-7|NA|TRBV2|many
CASSQNARDPYEQYF
TGTGCCAGCAGTCAAAATGCCAGGGATCCCTACGAGCAGTACTTC
>TRBJ1-1|TRBD1|TRBV9|many
CASSPRQGEVLNTEAFF
TGTGCCAGCAGCCCCCGACAGGGAGAAGTTTTAAACACTGAAGCTTTCTTT
>TRBJ1-1|TRBD1|TRBV7-6|many
CASSLDREAEAFF
TGTGCCAGCAGCCTGGACAGGGAGGCTGAAGCTTTCTTT
>TRBJ2-3|TRBD1|TRBV28|many
CASSLTGGPRQYF
TGTGCCAGCAGTTTAACAGGGGGCCCGAGGCAGTATTTT
>TRBJ2-7|NA|TRBV28|many
CASSLGTGYEQYF
TGTGCCAGCAGTTTGGGGACTGGCTACGAGCAGTACTTC
>TRBJ2-2|TRBD1|TRBV19|many
CASMAGTVTGELFF
TGTGCCAGTATGGCCGGGACAGTCACCGGGGAGCTGTTTTTT
>TRBJ2-2|TRBD2|TRBV29-1|many
CSVATSGVNTGELFF
TGCAGCGTTGCGACTAGCGGGGTCAACACCGGGGAGCTGTTTTTT
>TRBJ1-5|NA|TRBV7-9|many
CASSWGDGGQPQHF
TGTGCCAGCAGCTGGGGGGATGGGGGACAGCCCCAGCATTTT
>TRBJ2-7|NA|TRBV7-6|many
CASSNRNSGEQYF
TGTGCCAGCAGCAACCGGAACAGTGGCGAGCAGTACTTC
>TRBJ1-4|NA|TRBV28|many
CASNPLGGDEKLFF
TGTGCCAGCAACCCCTTGGGAGGGGATGAAAAACTGTTTTTT
>TRBJ1-1|NA|TRBV5-1|many
CASSLSLGRARAFF
TGCGCCAGCAGCTTGAGTCTAGGGCGGGCTAGAGCTTTCTTT
>TRBJ2-3|NA|TRBV10-1|many
CASRAESTDTQYF
TGCGCCAGCAGGGCCGAAAGCACAGATACGCAGTATTTT
>TRBJ2-7|TRBD2|TRBV28|many
CASSLPLRTSGLSYEQYF
TGTGCCAGCAGTTTACCCCTCCGGACTAGCGGACTTTCCTACGAGCAGTACTTC
>TRBJ1-4|TRBD1|TRBV14|many
CASSQESTGGSEKLFF
TGTGCCAGCAGCCAAGAATCAACAGGGGGGTCCGAAAAACTGTTTTTT
>TRBJ2-7|TRBD1|TRBV4-3|NA
CASSQGAGTGYEQYF
TGCGCCAGCAGCCAAGGGGCCGGGACAGGGTACGAGCAGTACTTC
>TRBJ2-4|NA|TRBV4-2|many
CASSLSGAQNIQYF
TGTGCCAGCAGCTTGTCAGGGGCGCAAAACATTCAGTACTTC
>TRBJ2-1|TRBD1|TRBV19|many
CASLNRGNEQFF
TGTGCCAGTCTTAACAGGGGCAATGAGCAGTTCTTC
>TRBJ1-5|TRBD1|TRBV7-8|many
CASSRQGSNQPQHF
TGTGCCAGCAGCAGACAGGGCAGCAATCAGCCCCAGCATTTT
>TRBJ1-2|NA|TRBV7-2|NA
CASSLKGGQGYTF
TGTGCCAGCAGCTTAAAGGGGGGGCAAGGCTACACCTTC
>TRBJ2-3|TRBD1|TRBV27|many
CASAYRTGGRTDTQYF
TGTGCCAGCGCTTACCGGACAGGGGGGAGGACAGATACGCAGTATTTT
>TRBJ2-6|TRBD1|TRBV7-9|many
CASSPAVGQGRSGANVLTF
TGTGCCAGCAGCCCCGCCGTGGGACAGGGACGCTCTGGGGCCAACGTCCTGACTTTC
>TRBJ2-7|TRBD2|TRBV28|many
CASTNPVAGDEQYF
TGTGCCAGCACAAACCCGGTAGCGGGAGACGAGCAGTACTTC